This T cell receptor beta chain appears in the sequencing data of a study of beta chain features in type 1 diabetes. The entirety of the isolated RNA underwent reverse transcription, so expressed TCRB transcripts were sequenced. Libraries were prepared by immunoSEQ multiplex PCR; TCRdb keeps only in-frame clonotypes and omits some of them. Of roughly 240,000 clones in the sample, roughly 25% are singletons; the top ten hold around 0.011%. The CDR3 extends over 16 amino acids. CDR1 and CDR2 (germline): MGHRA, YSYEKL. The ends were cut back, 0 bases at V and 0 bases at J, with 10 bases in the middle. Sorting that relied on CD45RO/CCR7/CD25/CD127/CD95/CD27 yielded CD4+ naive, central memory, regulatory and stem cell-like memory cells. Study-wide results and limits: More deletions and fewer insertions at VDJ junctions were found in patients with type 1 diabetes. Type 1 diabetes patients had moderately but significantly shorter TCRB CDR3s in all four CD4+ subsets. No resolution was reached here on whether HLA type influences TCRB rearrangement.

Details on this clone: What it binds is not known.

This chain links TRBV4-1 with TRBJ2-3; D not certain. The clonotype was recovered from a woman in her twenties or thirties with type 1 diabetes. The sequencing sample was made of naive CD4+ T cells from blood. CDR3 amino acids: CASSQDYVGSTDTQYF. In nucleotides, the CDR3 is TGCGCCAGCAGCCAAGATTACGTGGGCAGCACAGATACGCAGTATTTT.